What follows is one TCR beta chain and its context. Other DNA sequences in this specimen translate into the identical CDR3. The record originates from a study of shared clonotypes between healthy human individuals. Over several immunoSEQ plates, each subset's genomic DNA was distributed in even portions. The table came from immunoSEQ multiplex PCR; TCRdb's copy has only in-frame clones and leaves some out. The sample contains roughly 2.4 million clones, approximately 95% of which appear only once. V shed 0 bases and J 1 base; nucleotides not matched to a gene: 6. The CDR3 totals 16 residues. CDR1 SGHRS and CDR2 YFSETQ come from the germline V gene.

The receptor was derived from a man in his late teens or twenties in good health. This chain links TRBV5-1 with TRBJ2-5, with 7 bases matching TRBD2. Sequenced material: naive CD4+ T cells sorted from blood. Specified subset: CD45RA+ positively selected. CDR3 sequence: CASSLGPAGLQETQYF. The CDR3 DNA reads as TGCGCCAGCAGCTTGGGGCCAGCGGGGCTCCAAGAGACCCAGTACTTC.